This paragraph covers one T cell receptor beta chain sequence. Original processing methods: By means of reference gene primer amplification, nucleated cell counts were estimated. Clones were sequenced by immunoSEQ multiplex PCR, and TCRdb holds only the in-frame ones, with some missing. The DNA was the basis for D and trimming; V, J and clone size are from that table. The table has roughly 150,000 clones, around 83% seen once. J gave up 5 bases and V 6 bases, and 8 bases lay outside the gene matches. Germline V gene lookup returns CDR1 LNHDA and CDR2 SQIVND (reference sequence). This CDR3 comprises 14 residues. The data belong to a study of blood T cell repertoires in COVID-19. Study at large: The samples span acute and convalescent COVID-19 from the United States, Italy and Spain.

The TCR sequence derives from a woman between 45 and 65 years old in a cohort sampled during active or convalescent COVID-19. This rearrangement joins TRBV19 to TRBJ2-5; 8 nucleotides agree with TRBD1. The sequencing input was peripheral blood. The CDR3 loop reads CASRAGGAQETQYF. The CDR3 nucleotides are TGTGCCAGTAGAGCAGGGGGCGCTCAGGAGACCCAGTACTTC.